The rows below give T cell receptor beta chains drawn from one sample of a study of cytotoxic CD8 clonotypes in ibrutinib-treated CLL. This table comes from immunoSEQ multiplex PCR, and its TCRdb copy is limited to in-frame clones, with some not included. Among some 98,000 clones listed, around 80% were seen once. The sample consisted of PBMCs, taken after 12 months of ibrutinib treatment. The source is a human donor with chronic lymphocytic leukemia. Both conserved end residues are part of each CDR3. The order of the fields is V gene, CDR3 length, clone size, D gene, J gene, CDR3 protein, CDR3 DNA. A D gene is named only where the DNA matches it firmly. The size field is filled for only some rows; it gives once, few, many or a size class.

V: TRBV5-6
length: 13
size: .
D: .
J: TRBJ2-3
CDR3: CASSSPGADTQYF
DNA: TGTGCCAGCAGCTCCCCTGGGGCAGATACGCAGTATTTT

V: TRBV18
length: 14
size: .
D: TRBD2
J: TRBJ2-7
CDR3: CASSPPSGVLEQYF
DNA: TGTGCCAGCTCACCACCTAGCGGGGTACTCGAGCAGTACTTC

V: TRBV6-6
length: 13
size: .
D: TRBD1
J: TRBJ2-5
CDR3: CASSDRGRETQYF
DNA: TGTGCCAGCAGTGACAGGGGGCGGGAGACCCAGTACTTC

V: TRBV15
length: 15
size: .
D: .
J: TRBJ2-6
CDR3: CATSRAGAGANVLTF
DNA: TGTGCCACCAGCAGAGCGGGGGCTGGGGCCAACGTCCTGACTTTC

V: TRBV4-2
length: 15
size: .
D: TRBD1
J: TRBJ1-4
CDR3: CASSQGSGQVEKLFF
DNA: TGTGCCAGCAGCCAAGGAAGCGGACAGGTTGAAAAACTGTTTTTT

V: TRBV7-9
length: 13
size: few
D: TRBD1
J: TRBJ1-1
CDR3: CASSLDRGAEAFF
DNA: TGTGCCAGCAGCTTGGACAGGGGGGCTGAAGCTTTCTTT

V: TRBV30
length: 14
size: .
D: .
J: TRBJ2-4
CDR3: CAWSTGAGKNIQYF
DNA: TGTGCCTGGAGTACGGGTGCAGGGAAAAACATTCAGTACTTC

V: TRBV7-3
length: 13
size: .
D: .
J: TRBJ2-5
CDR3: CASSFSSGETQYF
DNA: TGTGCCAGCAGCTTTTCCTCAGGAGAGACCCAGTACTTC

V: TRBV4-3
length: 14
size: .
D: .
J: TRBJ2-7
CDR3: CASSQDLQGMALDF
DNA: TGCGCCAGCAGCCAAGATCTCCAGGGGATGGCTCTCGACTTC

V: TRBV18
length: 18
size: .
D: TRBD2
J: TRBJ2-3
CDR3: CASSPTSGGASGTDTQYF
DNA: TGTGCCAGCTCACCGACTAGCGGGGGGGCCTCCGGGACAGATACGCAGTATTTT

V: TRBV11-3
length: 18
size: .
D: TRBD1
J: TRBJ2-6
CDR3: CASRKPGQATSGANVLTF
DNA: TGTGCCAGCAGGAAACCGGGACAGGCAACCTCTGGGGCCAACGTCCTGACTTTC

V: TRBV19
length: 13
size: .
D: .
J: TRBJ1-4
CDR3: CASSRQVGEKLFF
DNA: TGTGCCAGTAGCCGGCAGGTCGGTGAAAAACTGTTTTTT

V: TRBV7-9
length: 14
size: once
D: .
J: TRBJ2-7
CDR3: CASSLSGTTYEQYF
DNA: TGTGCCAGCAGCTTATCTGGGACGACCTACGAGCAGTACTTC

V: TRBV6-9
length: 18
size: few
D: TRBD2
J: TRBJ2-3
CDR3: CASSYLRGGPPYTDTQYF
DNA: TGTGCCAGCAGTTATTTGCGGGGGGGCCCCCCCTACACAGATACGCAGTATTTT

V: TRBV29-1
length: 12
size: .
D: .
J: TRBJ2-5
CDR3: CSVDGGEETQYF
DNA: TGCAGCGTTGACGGGGGAGAAGAGACCCAGTACTTC

V: TRBV5-1
length: 14
size: .
D: .
J: TRBJ1-2
CDR3: CASSLERANYGYTF
DNA: TGCGCCAGCAGCTTGGAAAGGGCTAACTATGGCTACACCTTC

V: TRBV10-3
length: 13
size: .
D: .
J: TRBJ2-3
CDR3: CAIRTGGTDTQYF
DNA: TGTGCCATCAGGACGGGGGGCACAGATACGCAGTATTTT

V: TRBV4-2
length: 14
size: .
D: .
J: TRBJ1-4
CDR3: CASTAGDKDEKLFF
DNA: TGTGCCAGCACCGCAGGGGATAAGGATGAAAAACTGTTTTTT

V: TRBV19
length: 16
size: .
D: .
J: TRBJ1-5
CDR3: CASSIGQSYSNQPQHF
DNA: TGTGCCAGTAGTATAGGACAGAGTTATAGCAATCAGCCCCAGCATTTT

V: TRBV5-1
length: 16
size: .
D: TRBD1
J: TRBJ1-3
CDR3: CASSLALTGSGNTIYF
DNA: TGCGCCAGCAGCTTGGCTTTGACAGGGTCTGGAAACACCATATATTTT

V: TRBV30
length: 14
size: few
D: .
J: TRBJ2-7
CDR3: CAWSVLQGEDEQYF
DNA: TGTGCCTGGAGTGTACTACAGGGTGAAGACGAGCAGTACTTC

V: TRBV5-1
length: 14
size: .
D: .
J: TRBJ1-2
CDR3: CASSTSGGLDGYTF
DNA: TGCGCCAGCAGCACCTCTGGGGGGCTAGATGGCTACACCTTC